This T cell receptor beta chain was recorded in a study of blood T cell repertoires in COVID-19. Across the whole study: COVID-19 samples from acute and convalescent phases originated in the United States, Italy and Spain.

Clones were read by immunoSEQ multiplex PCR, and TCRdb kept only the in-frame ones, dropping some. This table has around 190,000 clones, 75% to 90% appearing once. In germline, CDR1 is LGHNA, CDR2 YSLEER. V shed 0 bases and J shed 4 bases, with 12 bases lying between them. This CDR3 comprises 15 residues. The sequence derives from a man aged 60 to 69 with acute or convalescent COVID-19. Sequenced sample: peripheral blood. The rearrangement joins TRBV4-3 to TRBJ1-2; possibly TRBD1 for D (6 bases). The CDR3 sequence is CASSQDTTGPYGYTF. DNA for the CDR3: TGCGCCAGCAGCCAAGATACAACAGGGCCCTATGGCTACACCTTC.